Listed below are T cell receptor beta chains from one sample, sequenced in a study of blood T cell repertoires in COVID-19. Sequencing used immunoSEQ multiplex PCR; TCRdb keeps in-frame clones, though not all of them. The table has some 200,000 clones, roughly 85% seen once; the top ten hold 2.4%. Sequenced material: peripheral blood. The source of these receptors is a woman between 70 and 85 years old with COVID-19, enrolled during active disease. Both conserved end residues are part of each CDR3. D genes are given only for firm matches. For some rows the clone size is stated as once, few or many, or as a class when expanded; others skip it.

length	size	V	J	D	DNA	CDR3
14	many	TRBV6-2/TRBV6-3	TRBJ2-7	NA	TGTGCCAGCAGCCCCGTAGGGGAGGTCTACGAGCAGTACTTC	CASSPVGEVYEQYF
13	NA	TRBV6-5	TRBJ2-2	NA	TGTGCCAGCAGTTACCAGGCCTCCGGGGAGCTGTTTTTT	CASSYQASGELFF
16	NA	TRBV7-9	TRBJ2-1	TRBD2	TGTGCCAGCAGCTTTCGGGGGGATAGCTCCTACAATGAGCAGTTCTTC	CASSFRGDSSYNEQFF
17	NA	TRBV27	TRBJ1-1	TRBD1	TGTGCCAGCAGTCCCTTAAGGACAGGGGGCAGGAACACTGAAGCTTTCTTT	CASSPLRTGGRNTEAFF
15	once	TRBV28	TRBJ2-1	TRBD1	TGTGCCAGCAGTCCACAGGGGGCGATACACAATGAGCAGTTCTTC	CASSPQGAIHNEQFF
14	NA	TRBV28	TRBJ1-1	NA	TGTGCCAGCAGTTTAGCGGGGTCTAACACTGAAGCTTTCTTT	CASSLAGSNTEAFF
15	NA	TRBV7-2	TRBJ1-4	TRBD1	TGTGCCAGCAGCGCCGCAGGGGGCGCCGGAGAAAAACTGTTTTTT	CASSAAGGAGEKLFF
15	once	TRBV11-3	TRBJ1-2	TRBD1	TGTGCCAGCAGCTTAGATCAAGACAGGGGACGTGGCTACACCTTC	CASSLDQDRGRGYTF
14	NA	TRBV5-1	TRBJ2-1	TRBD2	TGCGCCAGCAGCGGGACTAGCGGTGACAATGAGCAGTTCTTC	CASSGTSGDNEQFF
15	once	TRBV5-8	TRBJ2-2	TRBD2	TGTGCCAGCAGCACCGGGACTAGGTCCACCGGGGAGCTGTTTTTT	CASSTGTRSTGELFF
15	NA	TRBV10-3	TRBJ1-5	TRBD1	TGTGCTGCCCGCCCTGGACAGGATAGTAATCAGCCCCAGCATTTT	CAARPGQDSNQPQHF
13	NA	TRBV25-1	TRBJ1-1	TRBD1	TGTGCCAGCGTTGACAGGGCAAACACTGAAGCTTTCTTT	CASVDRANTEAFF
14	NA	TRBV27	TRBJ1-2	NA	TGTGCCAGCAGCCCAGGTCTTACTAACTATGGCTACACCTTC	CASSPGLTNYGYTF
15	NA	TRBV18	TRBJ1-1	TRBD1	TGTGCCAGCTCACCCCTGGACAGGGGGCGTGCTGAAGCTTTCTTT	CASSPLDRGRAEAFF
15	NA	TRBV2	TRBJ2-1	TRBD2	TGTGCCAGCAGTGAAAGGACTAGCGGACTCAATGAGCAGTTCTTC	CASSERTSGLNEQFF
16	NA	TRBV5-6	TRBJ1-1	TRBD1	TGTGCCAGCAGCCCGTGGGGAGGCAGGGGGCCCACTGAAGCTTTCTTT	CASSPWGGRGPTEAFF
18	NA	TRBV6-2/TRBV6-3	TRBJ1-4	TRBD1	TGTGCCAGCAGTTACCCCCGACAGGGTCGGATGATGGATGAAAAACTGTTTTTT	CASSYPRQGRMMDEKLFF
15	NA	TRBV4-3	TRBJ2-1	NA	TGCGCCAGCAGTCTTATCCGGAGCTCCTACAATGAGCAGTTCTTC	CASSLIRSSYNEQFF
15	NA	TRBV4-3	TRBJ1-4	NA	TGCGCCAGCAGCCAAGAGGGCAAGAATAATGAAAAACTGTTTTTT	CASSQEGKNNEKLFF
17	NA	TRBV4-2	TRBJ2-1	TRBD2	TGTGCCAGCAGCCAAGATCTTCGGACTAGCGGGAGGAATGAGCAGTTCTTC	CASSQDLRTSGRNEQFF
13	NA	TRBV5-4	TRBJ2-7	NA	TGTGCCAGCAGCCCAGCCGGGACCTACGAGCAGTACTTC	CASSPAGTYEQYF
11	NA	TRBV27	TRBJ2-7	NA	TGTGCCAGCAGCTCCGCCTACGAGCAGTACTTC	CASSSAYEQYF
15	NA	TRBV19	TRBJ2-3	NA	TGTGCCAGCCGGCCGCCGACAGGATTCACAGATACGCAGTATTTT	CASRPPTGFTDTQYF
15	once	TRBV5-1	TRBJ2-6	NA	TGCGCCAGCAGCTTGGCCTTTACTGGGGCCAACGTCCTGACTTTC	CASSLAFTGANVLTF
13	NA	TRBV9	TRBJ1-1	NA	TGTGCCAGCACCACAGGGTCGAACACTGAAGCTTTCTTT	CASTTGSNTEAFF
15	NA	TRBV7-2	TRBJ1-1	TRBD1	TGTGCCAGCAGCCTTCAACAGACGGGACAGAGTGAAGCTTTCTTT	CASSLQQTGQSEAFF
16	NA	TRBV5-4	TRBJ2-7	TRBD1	TGTGCCAGCAGCTCACAGACCGGGACAGGGGGCTACGAGCAGTACTTC	CASSSQTGTGGYEQYF
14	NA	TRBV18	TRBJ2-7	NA	TGTGCCAGCTCACCAGCGGCTACCCACTACGAGCAGTACTTC	CASSPAATHYEQYF
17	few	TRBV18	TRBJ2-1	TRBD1	TGTGCCAGCTCCCCTTGGGGGTCCGGGACAGGGGACAATGAGCAGTTCTTC	CASSPWGSGTGDNEQFF